These T cell receptor beta chains were read from a single sample in a study of CDR3 diversity in severe acne. Using its own MiXCR run on the PCR reads, TCRdb lists one record per CDR3 protein. The repertoire holds some 85,000 distinct CDR3 sequences, with 45% to 55% as singletons. The specimen was blood. These receptors originate from a male donor with severe acne vulgaris. The CDR3 runs from the conserved cysteine through the conserved F or W. A D gene is named only where the DNA matches it firmly. Only part of the rows carry a size: once, few, many, or a class if the clone is expanded.

CDR3nt | CDR3aa | j_gene | d_gene | len | v_gene | abundance
TGTGCCAGCAGCTACGGCCAGGGATTACTAGCGGGTCGTCCTTACGAGCAGTACTTC | CASSYGQGLLAGRPYEQYF | TRBJ2-7 | TRBD2 | 19 | TRBV5-4 | few
TGCGCCAGCAGCCCGAGTTTAGTGAGGGGCTCCTACAATGAGCAGTTCTTC | CASSPSLVRGSYNEQFF | TRBJ2-1 | . | 17 | TRBV5-1 | .
TGCGCCAGCAGCCAAGAAGGGCCCGGCGTCCGGGGGGCCAGTGAGCAGTTCTTC | CASSQEGPGVRGASEQFF | TRBJ2-1 | . | 18 | TRBV4-1 | .
TGTGCTAGCAGCAGGACTAGCGACAATGAGCAGTATTTT | CASSRTSDNEQYF | TRBJ2-3 | TRBD2 | 13 | TRBV7-7 | once
TGTGCCAGCAGCACCCCTAGCGGGAGGTTGGAGACCCAGTACTTC | CASSTPSGRLETQYF | TRBJ2-5 | TRBD2 | 15 | TRBV6-2/TRBV6-3 | .
TGTGCCAGCAGCTACGGAAACACCGGGGAGCTGTTTTTT | CASSYGNTGELFF | TRBJ2-2 | . | 13 | TRBV7-9 | many
TGTGCCAGCAGCTGGGGACTAGCGGGAGGGGTATACGAGCAGTACTTC | CASSWGLAGGVYEQYF | TRBJ2-7 | TRBD2 | 16 | TRBV7-2 | .
TGCAGTGCTGGGGGCTCGACTAGCGGCAATGAGCAGTTCTTC | CSAGGSTSGNEQFF | TRBJ2-1 | TRBD2 | 14 | TRBV20-1 | .
TGTGCCAGCAGTTTCAAGGGGGCCGGGGGGCTGTTTTTT | CASSFKGAGGLFF | TRBJ2-2 | . | 13 | TRBV12-3/TRBV12-4 | .
TGCGCCAGCAGTGAGGGTAGGACTAGCGGACAAGAGACCCAGTACTTC | CASSEGRTSGQETQYF | TRBJ2-5 | TRBD2 | 16 | TRBV10-2 | .
TGCGCCAGCAGCTCAGGGGGGACTAGCGGTCCCACAGATACGCAGTATTTT | CASSSGGTSGPTDTQYF | TRBJ2-3 | TRBD2 | 17 | TRBV5-1 | few
TGTGCCAGCAGCCAAAAGGGACTAGCGGGGTCCGACCACGAGCAGTACTTC | CASSQKGLAGSDHEQYF | TRBJ2-7 | TRBD2 | 17 | TRBV7-4 | .
TGTGCCACCAGCAGAGATTGGAACACCGTGAACACTGAAGCTTTCTTT | CATSRDWNTVNTEAFF | TRBJ1-1 | . | 16 | TRBV15 | once
TGTGCCAGCAGCTTAAACCTAGCGAACACCGGGGAGCTGTTTTTT | CASSLNLANTGELFF | TRBJ2-2 | . | 15 | TRBV11-1 | .
TGCGCCAGCAGCTTGAGTGCGGGCAGGGAAAAACTGTTTTTT | CASSLSAGREKLFF | TRBJ1-4 | . | 14 | TRBV5-1 | .
TGTGCCAGCAGACCTACCCGGCAGGGTACGGAGACCCAGTACTTC | CASRPTRQGTETQYF | TRBJ2-5 | . | 15 | TRBV7-2 | .
TGCAGTGCTAGAGTGTCCCTACTAGGGATCACTGAAGCTTTCTTT | CSARVSLLGITEAFF | TRBJ1-1 | . | 15 | TRBV20-1 | .
TGTGCCAGCACCCCGGGACAGGGGTCAGGGGAAAAACTGTTTTTT | CASTPGQGSGEKLFF | TRBJ1-4 | TRBD1 | 15 | TRBV25-1 | few
TGTGCCATCAGTGAGGGCAGGGGGCTTGCGGAGACCCAGTACTTC | CAISEGRGLAETQYF | TRBJ2-5 | TRBD1 | 15 | TRBV6-1 | once
TGTGCCACCAGCTTGGGGACTAGCGGGAGGAATGAGCAGTTCTTC | CATSLGTSGRNEQFF | TRBJ2-1 | TRBD2 | 15 | TRBV24-1 | many
TGTGCCAGCAGGGGGGGGCCCAGGTACTTC | CASRGGPRYF | TRBJ2-5 | . | 10 | TRBV2 | .
TGTGCCAGCATAGGACCGTTAGAGGATCAGCCCCAGCATTTT | CASIGPLEDQPQHF | TRBJ1-5 | . | 14 | TRBV10-3 | .
TGTGCCAGCAGCGGGATAGGGACTAGCGGGAGCTCCTACAATGAGCAGTTCTTC | CASSGIGTSGSSYNEQFF | TRBJ2-1 | TRBD2 | 18 | TRBV9 | many
TGTGCCAGCAGCGCGGGACTACCCTACGAGCAGTACTTC | CASSAGLPYEQYF | TRBJ2-7 | TRBD2 | 13 | TRBV5-6 | many
TGTGCCAGCAAAAAAACAGGGGGCACCTACAATGAGCAGTTCTTC | CASKKTGGTYNEQFF | TRBJ2-1 | TRBD1 | 15 | TRBV6-5 | few
TGCAGTGCTAGAGACGGGGCTAGCGGGAAGAATGAGCAGTTCTTC | CSARDGASGKNEQFF | TRBJ2-1 | TRBD2 | 15 | TRBV20-1 | once
TGTGCCAGCAGCTTGATTGGGGCAGCCATGAACACTGAAGCTTTCTTT | CASSLIGAAMNTEAFF | TRBJ1-1 | . | 16 | TRBV5-6 | .
TGTGCTAGTAGGGCGACGGCCTCCTACGAGCAGTACTTC | CASRATASYEQYF | TRBJ2-7 | . | 13 | TRBV12-5 | few
TGTGCCAGCAGCGTTGGACAGCTGAACACTGAAGCTTTCTTT | CASSVGQLNTEAFF | TRBJ1-1 | . | 14 | TRBV9 | .
TGTGCCAGCACCCATGCGGGGAACACTGAAGCTTTCTTT | CASTHAGNTEAFF | TRBJ1-1 | . | 13 | TRBV25-1 | .
TGTGCCAGTAGTATCGGGGGGTACTCTGGAAACACCATATATTTT | CASSIGGYSGNTIYF | TRBJ1-3 | . | 15 | TRBV19 | .
TGTGCCAGCAGTTACCGACGGACGGCTAACTATGGCTACACCTTC | CASSYRRTANYGYTF | TRBJ1-2 | . | 15 | TRBV6-5 | .
TGTGCCAGCAGGAGGAGAGAGCTGAGGGAAGAGACCCAGTACTTC | CASRRRELREETQYF | TRBJ2-5 | . | 15 | TRBV7-8 | .
TGTGCCAGCAGCTTACAGGGGGTCGGGAACGAGCAGTACTTC | CASSLQGVGNEQYF | TRBJ2-7 | TRBD1 | 14 | TRBV11-3 | many
TGTGCCAGCAGCCCAGGGACAGGGGGTTCACCCCTCCACTTT | CASSPGTGGSPLHF | TRBJ1-6 | TRBD1 | 14 | TRBV9 | few
TGTGCCAGCAGTGAAATGGCCGATTACGAGCAGTACTTC | CASSEMADYEQYF | TRBJ2-7 | . | 13 | TRBV6-5 | .
TGTGCCAGCAGTGCCCCGCGTGACGGTTATCAGCCCCAGCATTTT | CASSAPRDGYQPQHF | TRBJ1-5 | . | 15 | TRBV6-1 | .
TGCAGTACGATTCGACAGGTTAGCAATCAGCCCCAGCATTTT | CSTIRQVSNQPQHF | TRBJ1-5 | . | 14 | TRBV20-1 | medium-sized
TGTGCCATCAAGGGACAGGGGGCCTACGAGCAGTACTTC | CAIKGQGAYEQYF | TRBJ2-7 | TRBD1 | 13 | TRBV10-3 | .
TGCAGTGCTAGAGTGGAGCGGGGGGACCAAGAGACCCAGTACTTC | CSARVERGDQETQYF | TRBJ2-5 | TRBD2 | 15 | TRBV20-1 | medium-sized
TGTGCCAGCAACTCCGGGGGGCGGACAGGGGCGACGGGCCTAGCCGGGGAGCTGTTTTTT | CASNSGGRTGATGLAGELFF | TRBJ2-2 | TRBD1 | 20 | TRBV5-4 | few
TGCAGTGCACGGGGGACAGGACCTTTTAATCAGCCCCAGCATTTT | CSARGTGPFNQPQHF | TRBJ1-5 | TRBD1 | 15 | TRBV20-1 | .
TGTGCCAGCAGCTTAGCCGCTACTAGCGGGAGGGAGACCCAGTACTTC | CASSLAATSGRETQYF | TRBJ2-5 | TRBD2 | 16 | TRBV7-2 | .
TGTGCCCGGGGTGCGCAAAAATCCCGCTACACCTTC | CARGAQKSRYTF | TRBJ1-2 | . | 12 | TRBV30 | .